This T cell receptor (beta chain) appears in the sequencing data of a study of T cells expressing NK-cell markers. TCRdb reprocessed the 5' RACE reads and stores each CDR3 protein as one record, lacking DNA. The sample includes about 460,000 distinct CDR3 sequences. Study results and limitations: The study found these clonotypes also leading the CD3+CD56-NKG2C+ fraction in a handful of donors.

Regarding this clonotype: What it binds is not known.

This clonotype was obtained from a woman aged 50 to 60 in good health. Sequencing used blood T cells: a sorted CD56 or NKG2C T cell subset, CD4+ or CD8+ T cells, or bulk PBMC T cells (not recorded which).

Here the CDR3 reads CASGIRGTYGYTF. The chain joins TRBV5-1 to TRBJ1-2; the TCRdb D gene call, TRBD1, has no DNA to confirm it. Per germline, CDR1 SGHRS and CDR2 YFSETQ. The CDR3 consists of 13 residues.